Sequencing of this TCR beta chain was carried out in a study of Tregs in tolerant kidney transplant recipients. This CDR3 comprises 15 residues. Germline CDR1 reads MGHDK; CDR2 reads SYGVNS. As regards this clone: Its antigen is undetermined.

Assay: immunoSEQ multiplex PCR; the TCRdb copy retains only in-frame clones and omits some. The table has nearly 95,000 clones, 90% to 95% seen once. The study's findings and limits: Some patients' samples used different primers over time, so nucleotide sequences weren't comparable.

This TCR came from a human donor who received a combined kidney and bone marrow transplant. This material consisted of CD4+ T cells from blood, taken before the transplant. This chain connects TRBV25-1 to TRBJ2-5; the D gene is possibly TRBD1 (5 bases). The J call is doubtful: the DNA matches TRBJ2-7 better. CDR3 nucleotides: TGTGCCAGCAGTGTCCTCGACAATCAGGGTCACGAGCAGTACTTC. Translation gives CASSVLDNQGHEQYF.